These 15 T cell receptor delta chains came from one sample sequenced in a study of gamma-delta T cells after stem cell transplantation (dated by TCRdb to about 2016). To prepare the library, RT-PCR was applied. Sequencing instrument: Illumina MiSeq. In TCRdb, clones were called once more from the public reads by CATT, and rows of identical DNA were later combined. Here the sample has more than 1,200 delta-chain clones; about 2.4% occur a single time. Approximately 51% of the sample is in the top ten clones. The material sequenced was gamma-delta T cells. The receptor set was obtained from a human donor. It is not recorded whose cells these are; they may come from a transplant donor.

This clone has just a few counts. The chain has TRDV2 and TRDJ3; TRDD3 agrees at 9 bases. CDR3 size: 18 residues. The V segment lost 3 bases and the J segment 0 bases; nucleotides outside the gene matches: 5. From germline, CDR1 is GEAIGNYY and CDR2 EKD. CDR3 DNA: TGTGCCTGTGACGTACTGGGGGACAGCTCCTGGGACACCCGACAGATGTTTTTC. Its translation is CACDVLGDSSWDTRQMFF.

This clone was found a few times. A single base is all that separates this from a far larger clone, so a read error is likely. The same CDR3 is also encoded by other DNA sequences in this sample. This rearrangement joins TRDV2 to TRDJ1; 10 positions match TRDD3. This CDR3 has 18 residues. Germline CDR1 GEAIGNYY, CDR2 EKD. The CDR3: CACDTVGDTHPNTDKLIF. DNA of the CDR3: TGTGCCTGTGACACCGTGGGGGATACTCACCCTAACACCGATAAGCTCATCTTT.

To note about this clone: Only one base separates this from a far larger clonotype, so it likely reflects a read error. V gene TRDV2 combines with J gene TRDJ1; 13 positions match TRDD3. The CDR3 runs 21 residues. Germline CDR1 is GEAIGNYY and CDR2 is EKD. V gave up 0 bases and J gave up 0 bases; unmatched junction bases: 15. This chain's CDR3 is CACDTVSTGGYARGYTDKLIF. The CDR3 coding sequence is TGTGCCTGTGACACCGTCAGTACTGGGGGATACGCTAGGGGGTACACCGATAAACTCATCTTT.

This clone showed up just a few times. This likely stems from a read error, as it lies one base from a far larger clone. The sample has other DNA sequences that encode this CDR3 too. This chain uses TRDV2 with TRDJ1; TRDD3 matches at 7 bases. The CDR3 sequence is 20 residues long. Germline V CDR1 and CDR2: GEAIGNYY, EKD. The ends lost 1 base at V and 0 bases at J; junction bases unmatched: 19. DNA of the CDR3: TGTGCCTGTGACACGATTCGCCCGCCCGGTGGGGGACCTGACACCGATAAACTCATCTTT. Translating gives CACDTIRPPGGGPDTDKLIF.

By proportion, this clone is large. The CDR3 here is CACDMWGRHTDKLIF. CDR3 nucleotides: TGTGCCTGTGACATGTGGGGGAGACACACCGATAAACTCATCTTT. This sequence joins TRDV2 and TRDJ1, with 7 bases fitting TRDD3. Per germline, CDR1 GEAIGNYY and CDR2 EKD. CDR3 length: 15 residues. J gave up 0 bases and V 2 bases, and 5 bases lay outside the gene matches.

Worth noting for this clone: The protein in TCRdb stems from a much larger clone and differs at residue 3 from this DNA's translation, likely a read error; here the protein is translated from the DNA. V and J are TRDV2 and TRDJ2; D unresolved. Germline lookup yields CDR1 GEAIGNYY and CDR2 EKD. The length of the CDR3 is 16 residues. CDR3 loop: CAREQVGTEDWAQLFF. In nucleotides, the CDR3 is TGTGCCCGTGAGCAGGTGGGTACTGAAGATTGGGCACAACTCTTCTTT.

This clone has a handful of counts. The TCRdb record carries a much larger clone's protein, which differs from this DNA's translation at residue 10; a read error is the likely cause, and the protein listed here is the DNA translation. This rearrangement joins TRDV2 to TRDJ1; 7 nucleotides align to TRDD3. Germline assignment: CDR1 GEAIGNYY and CDR2 EKD. The CDR3 contains 14 residues. Unmatched junction bases numbered 7, after V lost 0 bases and J lost 7 bases. The CDR3 DNA follows: TGTGCCTGTGACACCGGCGGATACGGGAGTAAACTCATCTTT. Encoded protein: CACDTGGYGSKLIF.

Concerning this clone: TCRdb's protein, taken from a much larger clone, differs from this DNA's translation at residue 4, likely owing to a read error; the protein displayed comes from the DNA. The genes are TRDV2 and TRDJ1, with 8 positions matching TRDD3. The germline gives CDR1 GEAIGNYY, CDR2 EKD. This CDR3 has 17 amino acids. In nucleotides, the CDR3 is TGTGCCTGTGGCACCGTCCGGGGGATATCGTACACCGATAAACTCATCTTT. Its protein is CACGTVRGISYTDKLIF.

On this clone itself: A far larger clone is one nucleotide away, so this likely arose from a read error. The chain uses TRDV1 and TRDJ1; a possible D gene is TRDD3 (5 bases). This CDR3 contains 22 residues. CDR1 TSWWSYY and CDR2 QGS come from the germline V gene. The CDR3 DNA sequence: TGTGCTCTTGGGGAAGGTCGAACCAAGGCGGCGGGGGGGCTTTCGTACACCGATAGACTCATCTTT. This encodes CALGEGRTKAAGGLSYTDRLIF.

As to this clone: This probably arose from a read error, given a far larger clone one base away. V and J are TRDV2 and TRDJ1, with 10 bases matching TRDD3. The CDR3 has 15 residues. Germline CDR1 reads GEAIGNYY; CDR2 reads EKD. In nucleotides, the CDR3 is TGTGCCCGTGATTCGGTACTGGGGGATACCGATAAACTCATCTTT. It yields the protein CARDSVLGDTDKLIF.

Points on this clone: A read error likely explains why the TCRdb protein, taken from a much larger clone, differs from this DNA's translation at residue 9; the protein shown is translated from the DNA. The chain joins TRDV2 to TRDJ1, with 8 bases lining up with TRDD3. The length of the CDR3 is 18 residues. The ends lost 2 bases at V and 2 bases at J; junction bases unmatched: 15. Germline-derived CDR1 and CDR2 are GEAIGNYY and EKD. The CDR3 bases are TGTGCCTGTGACAACCGTGGCTTGAGGGATACGTATACCGATAAACTCATCTTT. This translates into CACDNRGLRDTYTDKLIF.

A remark on this clone: This likely stems from a read error, as it lies one base from a far larger clone. Other DNA sequences within the sample encode an identical CDR3. The chain recombines TRDV2 with TRDJ1, with 13 bases fitting TRDD3. The CDR3 runs 17 residues. Germline values: CDR1 GEAIGNYY, CDR2 EKD. CDR3 bases: TGCGCCTGTGACCCCGTACTGGGGGATACGGGGGGACTGGAACTCATCTTT. Translated: CACDPVLGDTGGLELIF.

As to this clone: TCRdb's protein for this DNA is that of a much larger clone and differs from the translation at residue 7, likely a read error; the protein shown is the DNA translation. The chain links TRDV2 to TRDJ1; 10 positions agree with TRDD3. There are 18 residues in the CDR3. Per the germline V gene, CDR1 is GEAIGNYY and CDR2 is EKD. V gave up 3 bases and J gave up 1 base; unmatched junction bases: 13. CDR3 protein: CACDPINTGGLSTDKLIF. Written as DNA, the CDR3 is TGTGCCTGTGACCCAATCAATACTGGGGGATTATCCACCGATAAACTCATCTTT.

This clone has more than one count but fewer than ten. TCRdb has a much larger clone's protein, which differs at residue 5 from the translation of this DNA, likely because of a read error; what is shown is the protein translated from the DNA. The chain links TRDV2 to TRDJ1; perhaps TRDD3 as D (5 bases). The CDR3 has 15 amino acids. Trimming took off 2 bases at V and 1 base at J, with 13 bases between the two ends. The V gene's germline CDR1 is GEAIGNYY and CDR2 EKD. The CDR3 loop reads CACDKLEGPTDKLIF. Written as DNA, the CDR3 is TGTGCCTGTGACAAACTGGAAGGGCCCACCGATAAACTCATCTTT.

Remarks on this clone: A much more abundant neighbour one base away suggests this may be a read error. The J gene is TRDJ1, the V gene TRDV2; TRDD3 is a possible D gene (5 bases). Germline values: CDR1 GEAIGNYY, CDR2 EKD. The CDR3 is made up of 15 amino acids. The CDR3 is CACDTLGLAGDKPIF. Here the CDR3 DNA reads TGTGCCTGTGACACCCTGGGACTCGCGGGCGATAAACCCATCTTT.